This T cell receptor (beta chain) is drawn from a study of blood T cells in healthy people across ages. Using a J-beta primer mix together with a sample-barcoded 5' primer, a second PCR was run for roughly 7 to 12 cycles. TCRdb passed the 5' RACE reads through MiXCR, listing each CDR3 protein once. This sample carries 750,000 to 950,000 distinct CDR3 sequences, 29% of them seen once, and the ten largest clones take about 9.4%. CDR1 is SGDLS, CDR2 YYNGEE, per germline. This CDR3 is built from 15 residues. The V gene lost 3 bases and the J gene lost 2 bases, with 12 bases spanning the gap. This clonotype was counted only a few times. This same sample was also taken into another study, of T cells of mothers and their children. That study adds: Whatever RNA was extracted went entirely into cDNA synthesis, at approximately 1.4 ug per 15 ul.

The source is a woman between 40 and 55 years old in good health. The sequencing sample was made of blood. The chain links TRBV9 to TRBJ2-1; D unresolved. This CDR3 is CASSALVGPYNEQFF. Here the CDR3 DNA reads TGTGCCAGCAGCGCCCTCGTCGGCCCCTACAATGAGCAGTTCTTC. Full variable domain (missing parts from reference TRBV9 and TRBJ2-1): DSGVTQTPKHLITATGQRVTLRCSPRSGDLSVYWYQQSLDQGLQFLIQYYNGEERAKGNILERFSAQQFPDLHSELNLSSLELGDSALYFCASSALVGPYNEQFFGPGTRLTVL.